A selection of T cell receptor beta chains follows, all from one sample in a study of Ad26.COV2.S vaccination and SARS-CoV-2 variants. TCRdb's copy holds only in-frame clones and misses some; the assay was immunoSEQ multiplex PCR. This sample yields around 450,000 clones, of which less than 95% are seen a single time; about 4.4% belongs to the top ten. The starting material was peripheral blood, obtained in a trial of Ad26.COV2.S vaccine versus placebo. These receptor sequences come from a person between 18 and 65 years old who received the Ad26.COV2.S COVID-19 vaccine or a placebo. Each CDR3 is given with its conserved first and last residue. Each record gives: J gene, D gene, V gene, clone size, CDR3 protein, CDR3 DNA. The D gene is left open where the match is weak. Expanded clones get a size class; other rows say once, few or many, or leave the size out.

J gene: TRBJ2-3; D gene: NA; V gene: TRBV7-3; clone size: NA; CDR3 protein: CASSLTGVAGPTDTQYF; CDR3 DNA: TGTGCCAGCAGCCTGACAGGGGTAGCGGGGCCCACAGATACGCAGTATTTT
J gene: TRBJ2-1; D gene: NA; V gene: TRBV27; clone size: NA; CDR3 protein: CASTMGTPYNEQFF; CDR3 DNA: TGTGCCAGCACTATGGGGACTCCGTACAATGAGCAGTTCTTC
J gene: TRBJ2-1; D gene: NA; V gene: TRBV7-2; clone size: NA; CDR3 protein: CASSPPLGDEQFF; CDR3 DNA: TGTGCCAGCAGCCCACCGCTGGGGGATGAGCAGTTCTTC
J gene: TRBJ2-1; D gene: NA; V gene: TRBV11-1; clone size: NA; CDR3 protein: CASSFFRERSYNEQFF; CDR3 DNA: TGTGCCAGCAGCTTCTTCCGGGAGCGGTCCTACAATGAGCAGTTCTTC
J gene: TRBJ2-1; D gene: NA; V gene: TRBV27; clone size: once; CDR3 protein: CASSLGGGPSSYNEQFF; CDR3 DNA: TGTGCCAGCAGTTTAGGTGGGGGCCCCAGCTCCTACAATGAGCAGTTCTTC
J gene: TRBJ2-3; D gene: NA; V gene: TRBV4-1; clone size: NA; CDR3 protein: CASSQEEFKRVPDTQYF; CDR3 DNA: TGCGCCAGCAGCCAAGAAGAATTTAAGCGGGTTCCAGATACGCAGTATTTT
J gene: TRBJ2-2; D gene: TRBD2; V gene: TRBV24-1; clone size: few; CDR3 protein: CATSDPGLANTGELFF; CDR3 DNA: TGTGCCACCAGTGATCCGGGACTAGCGAACACCGGGGAGCTGTTTTTT
J gene: TRBJ2-1; D gene: TRBD2; V gene: TRBV30; clone size: NA; CDR3 protein: CAWSEGAGGPIEQFF; CDR3 DNA: TGTGCCTGGAGTGAAGGAGCGGGAGGGCCGATTGAGCAGTTCTTC
J gene: TRBJ2-1; D gene: TRBD2; V gene: TRBV19; clone size: NA; CDR3 protein: CASSIGSGNEQFF; CDR3 DNA: TGTGCCAGTAGTATAGGTAGCGGGAATGAGCAGTTCTTC
J gene: TRBJ1-1; D gene: NA; V gene: TRBV7-9; clone size: NA; CDR3 protein: CASSLIRGQNTEAFF; CDR3 DNA: TGTGCCAGCAGCTTAATCCGGGGGCAGAACACTGAAGCTTTCTTT
J gene: TRBJ1-6; D gene: TRBD1; V gene: TRBV6-5; clone size: once; CDR3 protein: CASRGTGGANSPLHF; CDR3 DNA: TGTGCCAGCAGGGGGACAGGGGGCGCGAATTCACCCCTCCACTTT
J gene: TRBJ2-3; D gene: TRBD2; V gene: TRBV5-1; clone size: NA; CDR3 protein: CASSLASGSSDTQYF; CDR3 DNA: TGCGCCAGCAGCTTGGCTAGCGGGAGCTCAGATACGCAGTATTTT
J gene: TRBJ2-3; D gene: TRBD2; V gene: TRBV4-2; clone size: NA; CDR3 protein: CASSPRGAGGNTDTQYF; CDR3 DNA: TGTGCCAGCAGCCCTAGGGGTGCGGGAGGGAACACAGATACGCAGTATTTT
J gene: TRBJ2-3; D gene: TRBD1; V gene: TRBV9; clone size: NA; CDR3 protein: CASSVWDRGTDTQYF; CDR3 DNA: TGTGCCAGCAGCGTCTGGGACAGGGGCACAGATACGCAGTATTTT
J gene: TRBJ2-5; D gene: NA; V gene: TRBV5-6; clone size: NA; CDR3 protein: CASRRFGEETQYF; CDR3 DNA: TGTGCCAGCAGGCGATTCGGCGAGGAGACCCAGTACTTC
J gene: TRBJ1-6; D gene: TRBD1; V gene: TRBV6-6; clone size: NA; CDR3 protein: CASSQQGAVYNSPLHF; CDR3 DNA: TGTGCCAGCAGCCAACAGGGGGCGGTCTATAATTCACCCCTCCACTTT
J gene: TRBJ2-2; D gene: NA; V gene: TRBV14; clone size: few; CDR3 protein: CASSQDPVGTGELFF; CDR3 DNA: TGTGCCAGCAGCCAAGATCCCGTAGGTACCGGGGAGCTGTTTTTT
J gene: TRBJ1-6; D gene: TRBD1; V gene: TRBV5-1; clone size: few; CDR3 protein: CASSFRGPNSPLHF; CDR3 DNA: TGCGCCAGCAGCTTCAGGGGGCCTAATTCACCCCTCCACTTT
J gene: TRBJ2-7; D gene: TRBD2; V gene: TRBV11-2; clone size: NA; CDR3 protein: CASSLVVPGGPSYEQYF; CDR3 DNA: TGTGCCAGCAGCTTAGTCGTGCCGGGAGGGCCCTCATACGAGCAGTACTTC
J gene: TRBJ2-7; D gene: NA; V gene: TRBV6-5; clone size: NA; CDR3 protein: CASSYSKGFEQYF; CDR3 DNA: TGTGCCAGCAGTTACTCGAAGGGGTTCGAGCAGTACTTC
J gene: TRBJ2-5; D gene: TRBD1; V gene: TRBV28; clone size: NA; CDR3 protein: CASSLELQGSYQETQYF; CDR3 DNA: TGTGCCAGCAGTTTGGAGCTACAGGGGTCGTACCAAGAGACCCAGTACTTC
J gene: TRBJ2-2; D gene: TRBD1; V gene: TRBV7-3; clone size: NA; CDR3 protein: CASSQTTGATGELFF; CDR3 DNA: TGTGCCAGCAGCCAAACGACAGGGGCAACCGGGGAGCTGTTTTTT
J gene: TRBJ2-1; D gene: NA; V gene: TRBV20-1; clone size: NA; CDR3 protein: CSAPGGSEQFF; CDR3 DNA: TGCAGTGCGCCGGGCGGTAGTGAGCAGTTCTTC
J gene: TRBJ2-3; D gene: TRBD1; V gene: TRBV6-2/TRBV6-3; clone size: NA; CDR3 protein: CASSRGQGSPLTDTQYF; CDR3 DNA: TGTGCCAGCAGCCGCGGACAGGGGTCCCCTCTCACAGATACGCAGTATTTT
J gene: TRBJ2-7; D gene: NA; V gene: TRBV20-1; clone size: NA; CDR3 protein: CSAPFLAEQYF; CDR3 DNA: TGCAGTGCCCCTTTTCTGGCCGAGCAGTACTTC
J gene: TRBJ2-5; D gene: NA; V gene: TRBV24-1; clone size: NA; CDR3 protein: CATSVGPNQETQYF; CDR3 DNA: TGTGCCACCAGTGTCGGGCCTAACCAAGAGACCCAGTACTTC
J gene: TRBJ1-5; D gene: NA; V gene: TRBV7-8; clone size: NA; CDR3 protein: CASSLDSNQPQHF; CDR3 DNA: TGTGCCAGCAGCTTAGACAGCAATCAGCCCCAGCATTTT
J gene: TRBJ2-7; D gene: TRBD2; V gene: TRBV3-1/TRBV3-2; clone size: NA; CDR3 protein: CASSHGLAVYEQYF; CDR3 DNA: TGTGCCAGCAGCCACGGACTAGCGGTATACGAGCAGTACTTC
J gene: TRBJ2-6; D gene: TRBD2; V gene: TRBV7-9; clone size: NA; CDR3 protein: CASSPAGAGANVLTF; CDR3 DNA: TGTGCCAGCAGCCCTGCGGGAGCTGGGGCCAACGTCCTGACTTTC
J gene: TRBJ1-4; D gene: NA; V gene: TRBV5-1; clone size: NA; CDR3 protein: CASSFWGGDEKLFF; CDR3 DNA: TGCGCCAGCAGCTTTTGGGGCGGGGATGAAAAACTGTTTTTT
J gene: TRBJ2-7; D gene: NA; V gene: TRBV7-9; clone size: once; CDR3 protein: CASSPRAAVHEQYF; CDR3 DNA: TGTGCCAGCAGCCCCCGGGCGGCTGTGCACGAGCAGTACTTC
J gene: TRBJ1-1; D gene: TRBD1; V gene: TRBV5-5; clone size: NA; CDR3 protein: CASRDRTGRAFF; CDR3 DNA: TGTGCCAGCAGAGATAGGACAGGGAGGGCTTTCTTT
J gene: TRBJ2-1; D gene: NA; V gene: TRBV19; clone size: NA; CDR3 protein: CASSNRDNNYNEQFF; CDR3 DNA: TGTGCCAGTAGTAACCGGGACAACAATTACAATGAGCAGTTCTTC
J gene: TRBJ1-2; D gene: NA; V gene: TRBV7-8; clone size: NA; CDR3 protein: CASSLGVNGYTF; CDR3 DNA: TGTGCCAGCAGCTTAGGTGTTAATGGCTACACCTTC
J gene: TRBJ1-1; D gene: NA; V gene: TRBV4-3; clone size: NA; CDR3 protein: CASSQRGNTEAFF; CDR3 DNA: TGCGCCAGCAGCCAAAGGGGGAACACTGAAGCTTTCTTT
J gene: TRBJ2-5; D gene: NA; V gene: TRBV5-4; clone size: once; CDR3 protein: CASSHRRGISPQETQYF; CDR3 DNA: TGTGCCAGCAGCCACCGCAGGGGCATCTCCCCTCAAGAGACCCAGTACTTC
J gene: TRBJ2-7; D gene: TRBD1; V gene: TRBV7-9; clone size: NA; CDR3 protein: CASSTLTGTGSYEQYF; CDR3 DNA: TGTGCCAGCAGCACCCTGACCGGGACAGGCTCCTACGAGCAGTACTTC
J gene: TRBJ2-5; D gene: TRBD2; V gene: TRBV9; clone size: NA; CDR3 protein: CASSPPGTSGMSSQYF; CDR3 DNA: TGTGCCAGCAGCCCCCCCGGGACTAGCGGCATGTCTTCCCAGTACTTC
J gene: TRBJ2-7; D gene: NA; V gene: TRBV27; clone size: NA; CDR3 protein: CASGLTAGIRPYEQYF; CDR3 DNA: TGTGCCAGCGGTCTGACCGCTGGGATCCGGCCCTACGAGCAGTACTTC
J gene: TRBJ2-2; D gene: NA; V gene: TRBV9; clone size: NA; CDR3 protein: CASSVGQTNTGELFF; CDR3 DNA: TGTGCCAGCAGCGTAGGACAGACAAACACCGGGGAGCTGTTTTTT
J gene: TRBJ2-3; D gene: TRBD2; V gene: TRBV28; clone size: NA; CDR3 protein: CASSHRRWGSGSSGDTQYF; CDR3 DNA: TGTGCCAGCAGTCACCGTCGTTGGGGTAGCGGGAGTAGTGGGGATACGCAGTATTTT
J gene: TRBJ2-3; D gene: NA; V gene: TRBV7-9; clone size: NA; CDR3 protein: CASSLGQETDTQYF; CDR3 DNA: TGTGCCAGCAGCTTAGGACAGGAAACAGATACGCAGTATTTT
J gene: TRBJ1-1; D gene: NA; V gene: TRBV5-3; clone size: NA; CDR3 protein: CARSYLKGENTEAFF; CDR3 DNA: TGTGCCAGAAGCTACCTGAAGGGGGAAAACACTGAAGCTTTCTTT
J gene: TRBJ1-4; D gene: TRBD1; V gene: TRBV5-6; clone size: NA; CDR3 protein: CASSLGTGKNEKLFF; CDR3 DNA: TGTGCCAGCAGCCTGGGGACAGGGAAAAATGAAAAACTGTTTTTT
J gene: TRBJ2-3; D gene: TRBD2; V gene: TRBV10-3; clone size: once; CDR3 protein: CAISPTSGISTDTQYF; CDR3 DNA: TGTGCCATCAGCCCAACTAGCGGGATTAGCACAGATACGCAGTATTTT